Below, 8 T cell receptor beta chains from the same sample are listed, as sequenced in a study of human T cells and chemical hapten exposure. As to time point: patch test 1, 2 weeks after DPC sensitization. Documented treatment: therapeutic diphenylcyclopropenone sensitization with weekly scalp DPC. TCRdb used MiXCR to reprocess the RACE reads, holding one entry per CDR3 protein. Seen here are some 400,000 distinct CDR3 sequences, about 4.8% observed once, and the top ten hold 2% to 2.5%. The specimen was whole blood, collected in connection with sensitization to the hapten diphenylcyclopropenone (DPC). The receptors here all came from a woman in her 50s with alopecia areata. Some clones in this sample may be carry-over from other donors' samples.

This clonotype was observed a handful of times. This chain connects TRBV25-1 to TRBJ2-6; the D gene is possibly TRBD1 (5 bases). V was cut by 9 bases and J by 0 bases, with 15 bases left in between. In germline, CDR1 is MGHDK, CDR2 SYGVNS. The CDR3 extends over 16 amino acids. The CDR3 spells CARRTRLNSGANVLTF. The CDR3 region has the DNA TGTGCCAGGAGGACACGACTTAACTCTGGGGCCAACGTCCTGACTTTC.

The chain joins TRBV7-9 to TRBJ1-2; perhaps TRBD1 as D (6 bases). The ends were cut back, 4 bases at V and 6 bases at J, with 12 bases in the middle. The germline V gene encodes CDR1 SEHNR and CDR2 FQNEAQ (reference sequence). This CDR3 is built from 13 residues. CDR3 amino acids: CASSSRGQNGYTF. In nucleotides, the CDR3 is TGTGCCAGCAGCTCTCGGGGGCAGAATGGCTACACCTTC.

This clonotype was found many times. This sequence joins TRBV19 and TRBJ2-5; possibly TRBD2 for D (5 bases). The CDR3 spans 13 residues. The germline V gene has CDR1 LNHDA and CDR2 SQIVND (reference sequence). Trimming took off 10 bases at V and 4 bases at J, with 16 bases between the two ends. This CDR3 is CATRPEARETQYF. CDR3 DNA sequence: TGTGCCACTAGGCCGGAGGCACGAGAGACCCAGTACTTC.

This clonotype has a single count. The CDR3 region is CASATGTGLTDTQYF. The CDR3 nucleotides are TGTGCCAGCGCCACCGGGACAGGCCTAACAGATACGCAGTATTTT. The gene calls are TRBV27 and TRBJ2-3; 8 bases align to TRBD1. Trimming removed 8 bases from V and 3 bases from J; junction bases left unmatched: 10. The CDR3 extends over 15 amino acids. Germline values: CDR1 MNHEY, CDR2 SMNVEV (reference sequence).

This clonotype has only a few counts. The chain uses TRBV28 and TRBJ1-3; maybe TRBD1 (6 bases). Deletions cut 7 bases from V and 2 bases from J, with 18 bases between. The CDR3 consists of 16 residues. Germline-derived CDR1 and CDR2 are MDHEN and SYDVKM. For the CDR3, the DNA is TGTGCCAGCATCCTGACAGGCGGCTTTCCTGGAAACACCATATATTTT. This gives the protein CASILTGGFPGNTIYF.

This clonotype was seen repeatedly, ten times or more. The chain joins TRBV4-1 to TRBJ2-6; weak D call: TRBD1 (5 bases). The CDR3 sequence is 18 residues long. The germline V gene encodes CDR1 MGHRA and CDR2 YSYEKL. V was trimmed by 0 bases and J by 0 bases, leaving 12 bases between them. The CDR3 DNA is TGCGCCAGCAGCCAAGAAAGTCTCAGGGCCTCTGGGGCCAACGTCCTGACTTTC. It encodes CASSQESLRASGANVLTF.

This clonotype was counted a few times. The rearrangement uses TRBV2 and TRBJ2-7; 9 bases map to TRBD2. This CDR3 contains 16 residues. The germline CDR1 and CDR2 sequences are SNHLY and FYNNEI. V shed 11 bases and J 7 bases; nucleotides not matched to a gene: 21. The CDR3, as DNA: TGTGCCTCCTCCCCCTTCGGCCAGCGGGAGGAGGGGGAGCAGTACTTC. This translates into CASSPFGQREEGEQYF.

This clonotype was seen ten or more times. The chain couples TRBV6-2 or TRBV6-3 to TRBJ1-5; TRBD1 might be the D (5 bases). The CDR3 covers 14 residues. In germline, CDR1 is MNHEY, CDR2 SVGEGT. V was pared by 6 bases and J by 5 bases, with 14 bases between. Here the CDR3 reads CASSAGQTYQPQHF. As DNA, the CDR3 is TGTGCCAGCAGCGCGGGGCAGACTTATCAGCCCCAGCATTTT.